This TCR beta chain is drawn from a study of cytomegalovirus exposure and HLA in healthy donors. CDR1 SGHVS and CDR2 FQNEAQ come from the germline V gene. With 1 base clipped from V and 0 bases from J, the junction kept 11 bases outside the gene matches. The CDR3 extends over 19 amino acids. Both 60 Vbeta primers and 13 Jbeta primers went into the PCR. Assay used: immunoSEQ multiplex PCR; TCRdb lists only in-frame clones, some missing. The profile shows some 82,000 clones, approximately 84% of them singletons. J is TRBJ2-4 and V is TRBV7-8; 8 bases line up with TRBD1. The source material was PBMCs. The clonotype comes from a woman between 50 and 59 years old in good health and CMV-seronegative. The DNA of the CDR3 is TGTGCCAGCAGCTTAGAGGTCGGGGGACAGGTCTTAGCCAAAAACATTCAGTACTTC. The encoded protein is CASSLEVGGQVLAKNIQYF. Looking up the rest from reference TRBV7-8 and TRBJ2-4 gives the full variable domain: GAGVSQSPRYKVAKRGQDVALRCDPISGHVSLFWYQQALGQGPEFLTYFQNEAQLDKSGLPSDRFFAERPEGSVSTLKIQRTQQEDSAVYLCASSLEVGGQVLAKNIQYFGAGTRLSVL.